This T cell receptor beta chain is drawn from a study of post-analysis software for immune sequencing data. The study's findings and limits: Patients used about five TRBV segments, including TRBV5-6, TRBV5-1 and TRBV20-1, more often than controls.

Details on this clonotype: Antigen unknown.

The CDR3 spans 17 residues. Germline V gene data show CDR1 as MNHNS and CDR2 as SASEGT. Unique molecular identifiers were present in the TCR beta cDNA libraries. TCRdb called the PCR reads again in MiXCR, with one record for every CDR3 protein. The table has approximately 730,000 distinct CDR3 sequences, 46% seen once. The chain has TRBV6-1 and TRBJ2-7; D call uncertain. The J call is in doubt because the DNA end fits TRBJ2-5 better. The receptor's source is a girl between 10 and 17 years old with multiple sclerosis. The sample taken for sequencing was blood. For the CDR3, the DNA is TGTGCCAGCAGTGAAGTTAGGACGGCGCTGGGGCAAGAGACCCAGTACTTC. It specifies CASSEVRTALGQETQYF.